The rows below give T cell receptor beta chains drawn from one sample of a study of CD8 T cells in ankylosing spondylitis. TCRdb passed the 5' RACE reads through MiXCR, listing each CDR3 protein once. The profile shows 350,000 or so distinct CDR3 sequences, roughly 15% of them singletons. Input material: blood, either unsorted or a sorted T cell fraction (not recorded which). The receptors were sampled from a male donor with ankylosing spondylitis or in good health (not recorded which). CDR3s include the opening cysteine and the closing phenylalanine or tryptophan. The D gene is left open where the match is weak. Size tells how often a clone was seen (once, few, many) or the class of an expanded clone, and some rows leave it out.

-	many	13	TRBV5-1	TRBJ2-5	TGTGCCAGCAGTTTAGGGCAAGGAGAGACCCAGTACTTC	CASSLGQGETQYF
-	many	12	TRBV12-3/TRBV12-4	TRBJ2-2	TGTGCCAGCAGACGTCAGACCGGGGAGCTGTTTTTT	CASRRQTGELFF
-	-	14	TRBV10-1	TRBJ2-3	TGCGCCAGCAGTGTAGGATCTAGCACAGATACGCAGTATTTT	CASSVGSSTDTQYF
-	few	14	TRBV4-2	TRBJ2-7	TGTGCCAGCAGCCAAGATGTCCTAGCGCGCGAGCAGTACTTC	CASSQDVLAREQYF
TRBD2	-	17	TRBV5-4	TRBJ2-4	TGTGCCAGCAGCTTATTTAGCGGGAACTCAGCCAAAAACATTCAGTACTTC	CASSLFSGNSAKNIQYF
-	-	15	TRBV5-8	TRBJ1-1	TGTGCCAGCAGCCCCGGAGGGAGCTGGGACACTGAAGCTTTCTTT	CASSPGGSWDTEAFF
-	-	15	TRBV7-2	TRBJ1-3	TGTGCCAGCAGCCTAAGCGGGCAGGGTGGCGGGACCATATATTTT	CASSLSGQGGGTIYF
-	-	14	TRBV12-5	TRBJ2-1	TGTGCTAGTGGTTTGAGGGAATCCTACAATGAGCAGTTCTTC	CASGLRESYNEQFF
TRBD1	-	15	TRBV19	TRBJ2-1	TGTGCCAGTAGACTACAGGGGGCTCTCTGGCATGAGCAGTTCTTC	CASRLQGALWHEQFF
-	-	14	TRBV7-2	TRBJ2-1	TGTGCCAGCATCACCGCCACGGGATACAATGAGCAGTTCTTC	CASITATGYNEQFF
-	few	15	TRBV6-5	TRBJ1-4	TGTGCCAGCAGTTACTCGAGGGTACCCAATGAAAAACTGTTTTTT	CASSYSRVPNEKLFF
-	medium-sized	14	TRBV5-1	TRBJ1-1	TGCGCCAGCAGCGGTCCCGGGACCGTCACTGAAGCTTTCTTT	CASSGPGTVTEAFF
-	many	12	TRBV5-1	TRBJ2-3	TGCGCCAGCAGCAGAAGCACAGATACGCAGTATTTT	CASSRSTDTQYF
-	-	15	TRBV5-4	TRBJ2-3	TGTGCCAGCAGCTTGATTACAGGCCGCGGAGATACGCAGTATTTT	CASSLITGRGDTQYF
TRBD1	-	14	TRBV12-3/TRBV12-4	TRBJ1-3	TGTGCCAGCAGTAGACAGGGCCCTGGAAACACCATATATTTT	CASSRQGPGNTIYF
-	many	15	TRBV5-1	TRBJ1-6	TGCGCCAGCAGTTACTCCGGGACTGAGGATTCACCCCTCCACTTT	CASSYSGTEDSPLHF
-	-	14	TRBV5-6	TRBJ2-5	TGTGCCAGCAGCTTGGTCTTCAGGGAGGAGACCCAGTACTTC	CASSLVFREETQYF
-	-	15	TRBV7-2	TRBJ2-2	TGTGCCAGCAGCTTAGGGCCAGGGAACACCGGGGAGCTGTTTTTT	CASSLGPGNTGELFF
-	-	13	TRBV12-3/TRBV12-4	TRBJ2-6	TGTGCCAGCAGGCGTACAGGGGCCAACGTCCTGACTTTC	CASRRTGANVLTF
-	-	13	TRBV21-1	TRBJ2-7	TGTGCCAGCACTACAGGGGAAGCTCGCGAGCAGTACTTC	CASTTGEAREQYF
-	few	12	TRBV7-9	TRBJ1-1	TGTGCCAGCAGCCGCATGAACACTGAAGCTTTCTTT	CASSRMNTEAFF
-	-	15	TRBV7-8	TRBJ2-7	TGTGCCAGCACTCTCGCTCCGTTGAGCTCCTACGAGCAGTACTTC	CASTLAPLSSYEQYF
TRBD1	few	15	TRBV12-3/TRBV12-4	TRBJ2-2	TGTGCCAGCACCAAGGGACAGACCAACACCGGGGAGCTGTTTTTT	CASTKGQTNTGELFF
-	-	14	TRBV5-1	TRBJ2-7	TGCGCCAGCAGCTTGTTACACGGAGACTACGAGCAGTACTTC	CASSLLHGDYEQYF
TRBD2	many	15	TRBV12-3/TRBV12-4	TRBJ2-1	TGTGCCAGCAGGGAGCGGGGGAGCTCCTACAATGAGCAGTTCTTC	CASRERGSSYNEQFF
-	-	13	TRBV12-3/TRBV12-4	TRBJ1-2	TGTGCCAGCACCTACCGACAGAACTATGGCTACACCTTC	CASTYRQNYGYTF
-	-	16	TRBV6-2/TRBV6-3	TRBJ2-5	TGTGCCAGCAGTTACGACACCAGGCGATTTCAAGAGACCCAGTACTTC	CASSYDTRRFQETQYF
-	many	14	TRBV29-1	TRBJ1-3	TGCAGCGTTGGGAGGGGGAACTCTGGAAACACCATATATTTT	CSVGRGNSGNTIYF
-	few	13	TRBV30	TRBJ2-7	TGTGCCTGGACCCGGACTCGTTCCGGAGAGCAGTACTTC	CAWTRTRSGEQYF
TRBD2	-	15	TRBV6-2/TRBV6-3	TRBJ2-1	TGTGCCAGCAGTTACCTTAGCGGGATGGTAAATGAGCAGTTCTTC	CASSYLSGMVNEQFF
-	few	14	TRBV5-1	TRBJ1-2	TGCGCCAGCAGCCCGGTTCAGGGTAACTATGGCTACACCTTC	CASSPVQGNYGYTF
-	-	14	TRBV13	TRBJ2-7	TGTGCCAGCAGCTTCCCCGGACGGGCCTACGAGCAGTACTTC	CASSFPGRAYEQYF
-	-	12	TRBV6-2/TRBV6-3	TRBJ1-1	TGTGCCAGCAGACTAAAAAACACTGAAGCTTTCTTT	CASRLKNTEAFF
TRBD2	few	17	TRBV3-1	TRBJ2-5	TGTGCCAGCAGCCAAGAAAGGCTAGCGGGCCACCAAGAGACCCAGTACTTC	CASSQERLAGHQETQYF
-	many	11	TRBV5-1	TRBJ2-2	TGCGCCAGCAGCTTTATGGGGGAGCTGTTTTTT	CASSFMGELFF
-	few	16	TRBV4-2	TRBJ2-3	TGTGCCAGCAGCCAAGATTTCCGGGACCAAACAGATACGCAGTATTTT	CASSQDFRDQTDTQYF
TRBD2	few	15	TRBV2	TRBJ2-1	TGTGCCAGCAGTGACCCGGGACTAGCGGTTAATGAGCAGTTCTTC	CASSDPGLAVNEQFF
TRBD2	-	14	TRBV2	TRBJ2-7	TGTGCCAGCAGTCTGGGAGGGCAACTGTCTGAGCAGTACTTC	CASSLGGQLSEQYF
-	-	13	TRBV2	TRBJ2-2	TGTGCCAGTAACCGGGCCTCCCGCGGGGAGCTGTTTTTT	CASNRASRGELFF
TRBD1	-	15	TRBV5-1	TRBJ2-1	TGCGCCAGCAGCGCCGGACAGGGAACCTACAATGAGCAGTTCTTC	CASSAGQGTYNEQFF
-	few	14	TRBV5-5	TRBJ1-1	TGTGCCAGCAGCTTCCCGACAGAGAGGACTGAAGCTTTCTTT	CASSFPTERTEAFF
TRBD1	few	16	TRBV28	TRBJ2-5	TGTGCCAGCAGTTTGGAAGGGGGCCCCCGGTGGGAGACCCAGTACTTC	CASSLEGGPRWETQYF
TRBD1	few	17	TRBV28	TRBJ2-1	TGTGCCAGCAGTCCCCTAATCAGCGGGACAGGGCGTAATGAGCAGTTCTTC	CASSPLISGTGRNEQFF
-	-	15	TRBV18	TRBJ1-4	TGTGCCAGCTCACCACCGGGGAACCCGGGTGAAAAACCGTTTTTT	CASSPPGNPGEKPFF
-	-	13	TRBV29-1	TRBJ1-2	TGCAGCGTTTCTAGGGGGAATAACTATGGCTACACCTTC	CSVSRGNNYGYTF
-	-	13	TRBV7-8	TRBJ2-7	TGTGCCAGCAGCACCCGACAACAACAAAGGGAGTACTTC	CASSTRQQQREYF
TRBD1	-	14	TRBV20-1	TRBJ1-5	TGCAGTGCTAGTTCCGGACAGGGCAATCAGCCCCAGCATTTT	CSASSGQGNQPQHF
-	few	12	TRBV3-1	TRBJ2-3	TGTGCCAGCAGCCAAGTACCAGATACGCAGTATTTT	CASSQVPDTQYF
TRBD2	many	16	TRBV4-2	TRBJ2-3	TGTGCCAGCAGCCAAGTTAGCGGGGGGGTCACAGATACGCAGTATTTT	CASSQVSGGVTDTQYF
-	-	14	TRBV5-6	TRBJ2-2	TGTGCCAGCAGCCTCGCGGTCCTCACCGGGGAGCTGTTTTTT	CASSLAVLTGELFF
TRBD1	-	13	TRBV10-3	TRBJ2-7	TGTGCCATCAGTCGACAGGGGGACTACGAGCAGTACTTC	CAISRQGDYEQYF
-	-	14	TRBV5-1	TRBJ2-4	TGCGCCAGCAGCTTGGGACAGGACCTTGGGATTCAGTACTTC	CASSLGQDLGIQYF